This record concerns one T cell receptor beta chain sequence. Its antigen is as yet unknown. With 0 bases removed from V and 4 bases from J, the gap between germline ends came to 10 bases. Germline CDR1 is SNHLY and CDR2 is FYNNEI. This CDR3 has 15 residues. The source material, RNA transcripts, was used to amplify TCR beta CDR3 regions. RT-PCR in the first round (using the HTBI primer set) targeted the TCR CDR3. TCRdb reprocessed the multiplex PCR reads via MiXCR and lists one record per CDR3 protein. The table lists 370,000 or so distinct CDR3 sequences, more than 20% of them singletons, with around 67% in the top ten. These data belong to a study of T cells in Graves' hyperthyroidism and ophthalmopathy. Broader study findings: Classification by a 13 V-J model distinguished ophthalmopathy from stable hyperthyroidism.

This receptor was identified in a man aged 50-59 years with Graves' hyperthyroidism. The chain uses TRBV2 and TRBJ2-4; D assignment may be TRBD1 or TRBD2 (6 bases each). Sequenced material: blood. The CDR3 region is CASSEATGRKNIQYF. The CDR3 nucleotides are TGTGCCAGCAGTGAAGCCACAGGGAGGAAAAACATTCAGTACTTC.